Sequencing of this T cell receptor beta chain was carried out in a study of early T cells in non-severe SARS-CoV-2 infection. Study summary: It was bulk RNA from unsorted whole blood that was sequenced, and the chains were unpaired.

From germline, CDR1 is SGDLS and CDR2 YYNGEE. The V end lost 3 bases, the J end lost 3 bases, and 13 bases lay between the germline ends. This CDR3 has 15 amino acids. TCRdb redid the calling of the 5' RACE reads with MiXCR, one entry per CDR3 protein. The profile shows fewer than 50,000 distinct CDR3 sequences, 5.5% to 6.5% of them singletons. Sequenced material: whole blood, taken at baseline. The genes are TRBV9 and TRBJ1-5; D remains unclear. The source is an adult who was a healthcare worker with PCR-confirmed SARS-CoV-2 infection or an uninfected control (not recorded which). CDR3 DNA: TGTGCCAGCAGCGCGACCCCGAGGGACAATCAGCCCCAGCATTTT. Its protein product is CASSATPRDNQPQHF. The full variable domain, completed using reference TRBV9 and TRBJ1-5, is DSGVTQTPKHLITATGQRVTLRCSPRSGDLSVYWYQQSLDQGLQFLIQYYNGEERAKGNILERFSAQQFPDLHSELNLSSLELGDSALYFCASSATPRDNQPQHFGDGTRLSIL.